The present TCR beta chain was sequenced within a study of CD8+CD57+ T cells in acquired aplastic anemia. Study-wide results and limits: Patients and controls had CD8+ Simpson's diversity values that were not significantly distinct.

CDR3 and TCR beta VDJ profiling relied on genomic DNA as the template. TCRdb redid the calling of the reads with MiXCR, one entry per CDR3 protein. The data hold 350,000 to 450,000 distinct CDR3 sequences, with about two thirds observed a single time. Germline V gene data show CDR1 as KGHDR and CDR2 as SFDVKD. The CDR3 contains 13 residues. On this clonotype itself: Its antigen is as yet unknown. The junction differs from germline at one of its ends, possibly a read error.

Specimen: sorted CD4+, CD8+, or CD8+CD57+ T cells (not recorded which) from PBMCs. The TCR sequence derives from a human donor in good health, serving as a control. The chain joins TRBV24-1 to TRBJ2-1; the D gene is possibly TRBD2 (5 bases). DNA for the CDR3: TGTGCCACCAGTGATTTGACTCGGGATGGCCTAGCCTTC. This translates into CATSDLTRDGLAF.